Here is one TCR beta chain with its context. Amplification used 60 Vbeta primers and 13 Jbeta primers. Some clones are missing from TCRdb's copy, which holds only in-frame ones; the method was immunoSEQ multiplex PCR. The sample consists of about 190,000 clones, about 85% of them appearing once. The data belong to a study of cytomegalovirus exposure and HLA in healthy donors. Sample: PBMCs. This clonotype originated in a boy aged 2 to 10 in good health and CMV-seronegative.

Here the CDR3 DNA reads TGTGCCAGCAGTTTGGGCCGGACAGGGGGATCCTACGAGCAGTACTTC. Protein product: CASSLGRTGGSYEQYF. This chain uses TRBV27 with TRBJ2-5, with TRBD1 matching over 10 bases. The DNA matches TRBJ2-7 better at its end, which makes the J call doubtful. Looked up from germline, CDR1 is MNHEY and CDR2 is SMNVEV (reference sequence). This CDR3 region has 16 residues.